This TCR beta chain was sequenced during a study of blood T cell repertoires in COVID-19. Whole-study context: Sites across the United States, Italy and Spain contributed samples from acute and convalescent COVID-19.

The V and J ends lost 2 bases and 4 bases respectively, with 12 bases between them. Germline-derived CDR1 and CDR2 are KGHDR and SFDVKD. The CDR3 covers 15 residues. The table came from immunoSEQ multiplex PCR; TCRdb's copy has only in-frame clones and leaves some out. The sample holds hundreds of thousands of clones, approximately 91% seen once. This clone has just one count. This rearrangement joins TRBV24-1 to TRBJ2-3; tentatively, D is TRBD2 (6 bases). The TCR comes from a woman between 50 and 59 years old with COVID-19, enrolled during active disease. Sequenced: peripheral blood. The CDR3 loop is CATSDSPRGADTQYF. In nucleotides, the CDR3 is TGTGCCACCAGTGATTCTCCGCGGGGCGCAGATACGCAGTATTTT.